The T cell receptor (beta chain) described here comes from a study of T cell repertoires in cytomegalovirus infection. About the study: Carrying CMV and the relevant HLA type showed in public TCR beta signatures. Broader study findings: There were HLA-C-restricted CMV-specific TCR beta clonotypes dominating the ex vivo response. The cumulative frequency of public TCR beta families identified carriers of CMV plus the relevant HLA.

The CDR3 totals 13 residues. With 3 bases removed from V and 5 bases from J, the gap between germline ends came to 11 bases. The germline V gene has CDR1 MDHEN and CDR2 SYDVKM. About this clonotype itself: Its antigen is currently unknown.

TCRdb independently ran MiXCR on the reads; one entry per CDR3 protein. The sample consists of some 600,000 distinct CDR3 sequences, about 24% of them appearing once. The receptor comes from a human donor in good health (CMV status not recorded). Some clones in this sample may be carry-over from other donors' samples. What was sequenced was CD8+ T cells from PBMCs. The rearrangement links TRBV28 to TRBJ2-7; D gene uncertain. The DNA of the CDR3 is TGTGCCAGCAGTTTCGGCCCGTGGAACGAGCAGTACGTC. Protein sequence: CASSFGPWNEQYV.